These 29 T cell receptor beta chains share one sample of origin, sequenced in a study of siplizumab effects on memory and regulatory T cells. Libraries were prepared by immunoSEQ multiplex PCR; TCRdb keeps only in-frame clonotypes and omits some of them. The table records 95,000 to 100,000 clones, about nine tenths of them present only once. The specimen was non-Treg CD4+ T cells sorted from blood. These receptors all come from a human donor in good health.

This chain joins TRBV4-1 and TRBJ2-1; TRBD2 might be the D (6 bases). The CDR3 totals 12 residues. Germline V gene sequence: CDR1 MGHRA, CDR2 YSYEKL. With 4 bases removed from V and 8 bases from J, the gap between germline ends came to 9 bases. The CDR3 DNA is TGCGCCAGCAGCCCCTCTAGCGATGAGCAGTTCTTC. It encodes CASSPSSDEQFF.

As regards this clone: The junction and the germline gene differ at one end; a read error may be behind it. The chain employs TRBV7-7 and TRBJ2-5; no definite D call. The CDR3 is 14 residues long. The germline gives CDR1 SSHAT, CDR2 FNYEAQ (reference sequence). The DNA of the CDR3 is TGTGCTAGCAGCCCCACCGGGCCCCAAGAGACCCAGTACTTC. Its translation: CASSPTGPQETQYF.

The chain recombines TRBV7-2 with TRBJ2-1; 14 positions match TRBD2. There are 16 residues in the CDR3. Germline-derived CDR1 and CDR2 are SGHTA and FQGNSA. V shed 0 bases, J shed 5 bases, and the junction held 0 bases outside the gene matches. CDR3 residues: CASSLAGLAGDNEQFF. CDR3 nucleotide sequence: TGTGCCAGCAGCTTAGCGGGACTAGCGGGGGACAATGAGCAGTTCTTC.

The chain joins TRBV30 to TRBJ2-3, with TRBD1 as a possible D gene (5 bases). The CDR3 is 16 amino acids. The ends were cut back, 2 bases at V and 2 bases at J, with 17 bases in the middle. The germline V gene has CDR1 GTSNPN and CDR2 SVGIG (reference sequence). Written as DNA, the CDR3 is TGTGCCTGGAGTCGAAGCCGGACACTCCCCACAGATACGCAGTATTTT. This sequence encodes CAWSRSRTLPTDTQYF.

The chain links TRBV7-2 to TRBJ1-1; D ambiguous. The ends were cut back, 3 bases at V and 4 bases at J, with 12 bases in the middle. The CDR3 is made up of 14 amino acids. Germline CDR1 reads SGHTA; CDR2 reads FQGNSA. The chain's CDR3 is CASSLATGITEAFF. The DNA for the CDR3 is TGTGCCAGCAGCTTGGCTACCGGGATCACTGAAGCTTTCTTT.

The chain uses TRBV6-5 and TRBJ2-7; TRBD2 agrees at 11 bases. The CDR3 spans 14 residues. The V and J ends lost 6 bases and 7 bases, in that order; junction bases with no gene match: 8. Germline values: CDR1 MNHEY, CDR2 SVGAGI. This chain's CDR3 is CASRQLAGDKEQYF. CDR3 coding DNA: TGTGCCAGCAGACAACTAGCGGGAGATAAGGAGCAGTACTTC.

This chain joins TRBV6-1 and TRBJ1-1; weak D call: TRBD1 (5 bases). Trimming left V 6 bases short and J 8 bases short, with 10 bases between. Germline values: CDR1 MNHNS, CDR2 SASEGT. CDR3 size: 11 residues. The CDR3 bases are TGTGCCAGCAGCACAGGTCGAGAAGCTTTCTTT. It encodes CASSTGREAFF.

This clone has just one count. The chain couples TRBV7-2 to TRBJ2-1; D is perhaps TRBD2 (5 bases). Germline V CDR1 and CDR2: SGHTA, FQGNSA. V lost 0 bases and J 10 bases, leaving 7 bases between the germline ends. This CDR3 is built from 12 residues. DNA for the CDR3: TGTGCCAGCAGCTTAGCCGGCGGGGAGCAGTTCTTC. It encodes CASSLAGGEQFF. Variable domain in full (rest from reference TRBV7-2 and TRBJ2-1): GAGVSQSPSNKVTEKGKDVELRCDPISGHTALYWYRQSLGQGLEFLIYFQGNSAPDKSGLPSDRFSAERTGGSVSTLTIQRTQQEDSAVYLCASSLAGGEQFFGPGTRLTVL.

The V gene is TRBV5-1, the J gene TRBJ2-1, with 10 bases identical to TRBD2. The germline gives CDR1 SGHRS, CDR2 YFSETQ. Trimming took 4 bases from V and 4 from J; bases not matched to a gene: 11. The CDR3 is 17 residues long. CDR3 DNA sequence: TGCGCCAGCAGCCCGGACAGGGCTAGCGGGAGTTACAATGAGCAGTTCTTC. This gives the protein CASSPDRASGSYNEQFF.

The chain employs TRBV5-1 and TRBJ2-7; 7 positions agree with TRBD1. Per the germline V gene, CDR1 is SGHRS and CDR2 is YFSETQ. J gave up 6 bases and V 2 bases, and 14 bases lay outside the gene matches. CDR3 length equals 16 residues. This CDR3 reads CASSLAGDRRVSEQYF. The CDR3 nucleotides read TGCGCCAGCAGCTTAGCCGGGGACAGAAGAGTTAGCGAGCAGTACTTC.

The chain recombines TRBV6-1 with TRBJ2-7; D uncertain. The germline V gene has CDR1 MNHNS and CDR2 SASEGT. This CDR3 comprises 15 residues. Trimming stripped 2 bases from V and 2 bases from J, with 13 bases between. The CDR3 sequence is CASSERTDNPYEQYF. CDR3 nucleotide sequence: TGTGCCAGCAGTGAACGTACGGATAATCCCTACGAGCAGTACTTC.

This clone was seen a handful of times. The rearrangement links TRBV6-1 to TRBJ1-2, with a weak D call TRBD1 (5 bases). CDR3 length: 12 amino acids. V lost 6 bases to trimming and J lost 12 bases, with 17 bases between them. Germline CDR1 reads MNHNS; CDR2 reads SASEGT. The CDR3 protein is CASSSGGAADTF. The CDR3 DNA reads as TGTGCCAGCAGCTCAGGTGGGGCCGCCGACACCTTC.

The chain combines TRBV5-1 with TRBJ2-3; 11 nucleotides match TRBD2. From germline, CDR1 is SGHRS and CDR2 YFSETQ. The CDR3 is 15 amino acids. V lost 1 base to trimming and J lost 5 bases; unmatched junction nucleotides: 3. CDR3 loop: CASSLTSGSQDTQYF. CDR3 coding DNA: TGCGCCAGCAGCTTGACTAGCGGGAGTCAAGATACGCAGTATTTT.

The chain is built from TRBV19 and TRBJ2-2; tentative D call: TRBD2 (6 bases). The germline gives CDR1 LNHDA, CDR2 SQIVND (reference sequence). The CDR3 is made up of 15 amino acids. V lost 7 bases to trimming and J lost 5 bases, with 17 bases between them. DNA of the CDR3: TGTGCCAGTAACGAAGGTAGCGGAATGACCGGGGAGCTGTTTTTT. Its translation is CASNEGSGMTGELFF.

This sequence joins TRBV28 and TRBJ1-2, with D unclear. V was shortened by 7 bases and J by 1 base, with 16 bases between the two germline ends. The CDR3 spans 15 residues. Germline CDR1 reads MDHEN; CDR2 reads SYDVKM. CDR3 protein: CASTQLGSVNYGYTF. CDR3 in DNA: TGTGCCAGCACCCAGTTGGGGTCGGTTAACTATGGCTACACCTTC.

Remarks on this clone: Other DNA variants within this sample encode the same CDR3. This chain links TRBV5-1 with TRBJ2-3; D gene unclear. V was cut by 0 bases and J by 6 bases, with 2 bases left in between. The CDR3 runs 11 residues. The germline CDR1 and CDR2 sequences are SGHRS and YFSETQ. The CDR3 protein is CASSLADTQYF. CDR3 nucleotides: TGCGCCAGCAGCTTGGCGGATACGCAGTATTTT.

The CDR3 DNA reads TGTGCCAGCTCATCGGGACTGCAAGAGACCCAGTACTTC. It encodes CASSSGLQETQYF. The chain carries TRBV18 and TRBJ2-5; tentative D call: TRBD2 (6 bases). V was pared by 5 bases and J by 2 bases, with 9 bases between. Germline CDR1 reads KGHSH; CDR2 reads LQKENI. The length of the CDR3 is 13 residues.

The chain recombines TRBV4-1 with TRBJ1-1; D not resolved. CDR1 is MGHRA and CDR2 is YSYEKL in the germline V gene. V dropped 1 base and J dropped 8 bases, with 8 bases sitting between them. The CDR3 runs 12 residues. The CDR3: CASSQGDREAFF. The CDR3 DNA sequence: TGCGCCAGCAGCCAAGGCGACCGGGAAGCTTTCTTT.

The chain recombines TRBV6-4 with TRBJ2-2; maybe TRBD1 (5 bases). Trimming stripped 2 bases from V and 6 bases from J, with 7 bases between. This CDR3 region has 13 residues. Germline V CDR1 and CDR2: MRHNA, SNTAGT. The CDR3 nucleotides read TGTGCCAGCAGTGACGGACAAGCCGGGGAGCTGTTTTTT. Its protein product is CASSDGQAGELFF.

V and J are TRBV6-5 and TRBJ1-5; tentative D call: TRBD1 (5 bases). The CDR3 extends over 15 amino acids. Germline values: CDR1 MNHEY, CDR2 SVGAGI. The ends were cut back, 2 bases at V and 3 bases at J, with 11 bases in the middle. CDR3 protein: CASSYDAGFNQPQHF. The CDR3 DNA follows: TGTGCCAGCAGTTACGACGCAGGGTTCAATCAGCCCCAGCATTTT.

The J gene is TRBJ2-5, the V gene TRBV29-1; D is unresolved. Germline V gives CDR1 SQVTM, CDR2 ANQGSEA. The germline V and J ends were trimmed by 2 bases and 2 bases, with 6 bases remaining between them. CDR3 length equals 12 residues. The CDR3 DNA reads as TGCAGCGTTGAACTCGGTCAAGAGACCCAGTACTTC. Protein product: CSVELGQETQYF.

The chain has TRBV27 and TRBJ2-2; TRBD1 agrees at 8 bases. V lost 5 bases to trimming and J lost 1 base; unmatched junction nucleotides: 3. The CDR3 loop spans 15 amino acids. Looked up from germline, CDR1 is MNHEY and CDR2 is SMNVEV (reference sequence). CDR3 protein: CASSPRGRNTGELFF. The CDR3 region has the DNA TGTGCCAGCAGTCCCAGGGGGCGGAACACCGGGGAGCTGTTTTTT.

The CDR3 DNA follows: TGTGCCAGCAGCTCAGGGCCTGCTGGAAACACCATATATTTT. As protein: CASSSGPAGNTIYF. J is TRBJ1-3 and V is TRBV5-6; TRBD1 is a possible D gene (5 bases). With 3 bases removed from V and 2 bases from J, the gap between germline ends came to 9 bases. Germline CDR1 is SGHDT and CDR2 is YYEEEE. The CDR3 is 14 amino acids.

The CDR3 bases are TGTGCCAGCTCTCCCTTACGGCCCGTAGGCCATGAAGCTTTCTTT. Protein: CASSPLRPVGHEAFF. This chain uses TRBV18 with TRBJ1-1; D unresolved. The CDR3 length is 15 residues. The germline V gene encodes CDR1 KGHSH and CDR2 LQKENI. Trimming pared 6 bases from V and 7 bases from J, leaving 21 bases between.

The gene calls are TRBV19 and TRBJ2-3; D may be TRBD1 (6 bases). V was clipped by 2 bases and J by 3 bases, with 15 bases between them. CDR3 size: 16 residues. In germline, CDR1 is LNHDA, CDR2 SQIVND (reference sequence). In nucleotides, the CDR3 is TGTGCCAGTAGTATAAAGCCAGGGGTGTTGACAGATACGCAGTATTTT. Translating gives CASSIKPGVLTDTQYF.

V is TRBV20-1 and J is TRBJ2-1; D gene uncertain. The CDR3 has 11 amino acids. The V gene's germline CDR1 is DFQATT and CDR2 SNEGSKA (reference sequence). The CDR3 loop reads CSQEFSYEQFF. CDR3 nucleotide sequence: TGCAGCCAAGAGTTCAGCTATGAGCAGTTCTTC.

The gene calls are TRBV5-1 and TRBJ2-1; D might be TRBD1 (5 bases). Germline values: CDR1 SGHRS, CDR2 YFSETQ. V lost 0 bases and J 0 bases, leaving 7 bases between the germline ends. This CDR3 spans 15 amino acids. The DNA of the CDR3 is TGCGCCAGCAGCTTGGGGCAGGGCTCCTACAATGAGCAGTTCTTC. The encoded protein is CASSLGQGSYNEQFF.

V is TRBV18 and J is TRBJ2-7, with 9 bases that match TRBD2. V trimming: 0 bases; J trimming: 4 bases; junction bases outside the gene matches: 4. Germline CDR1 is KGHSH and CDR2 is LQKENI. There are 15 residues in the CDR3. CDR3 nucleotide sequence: TGTGCCAGCTCACCACCCTTAGCGGGAGTGTACGAGCAGTACTTC. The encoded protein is CASSPPLAGVYEQYF. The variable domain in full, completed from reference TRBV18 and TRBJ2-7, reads NAGVMQNPRHLVRRRGQEARLRCSPMKGHSHVYWYRQLPEEGLKFMVYLQKENIIDESGMPKERFSAEFPKEGPSILRIQQVVRGDSAAYFCASSPPLAGVYEQYFGPGTRLTVT.

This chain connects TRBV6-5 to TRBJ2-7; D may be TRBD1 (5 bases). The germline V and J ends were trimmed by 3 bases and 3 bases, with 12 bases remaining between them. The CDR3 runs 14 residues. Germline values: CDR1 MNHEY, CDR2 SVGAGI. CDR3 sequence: CASSYVGANYEQYF. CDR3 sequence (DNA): TGTGCCAGCAGTTATGTAGGGGCGAACTACGAGCAGTACTTC.